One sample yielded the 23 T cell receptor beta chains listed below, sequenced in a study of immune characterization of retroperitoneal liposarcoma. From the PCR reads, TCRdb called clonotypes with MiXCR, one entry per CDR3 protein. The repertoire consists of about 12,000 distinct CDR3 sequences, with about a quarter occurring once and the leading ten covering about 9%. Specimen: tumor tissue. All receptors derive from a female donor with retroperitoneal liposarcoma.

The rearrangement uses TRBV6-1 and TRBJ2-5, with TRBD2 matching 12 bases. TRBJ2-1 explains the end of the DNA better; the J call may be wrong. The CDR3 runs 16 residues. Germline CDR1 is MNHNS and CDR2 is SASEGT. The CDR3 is CASSSGLAGFQETQFF. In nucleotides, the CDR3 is TGTGCCAGCAGCTCCGGACTAGCGGGGTTCCAAGAGACCCAGTTCTTC.

This CDR3 reads CASSEATQVMRVGYTF. The CDR3, as DNA: TGTGCCAGCAGTGAAGCGACCCAGGTCATGAGGGTGGGCTACACCTTC. The J gene is TRBJ1-2, the V gene TRBV6-1; no clear D. The length of the CDR3 is 16 residues. CDR1 is MNHNS and CDR2 is SASEGT in the germline V gene. The germline V and J ends were trimmed by 0 bases and 8 bases, with 19 bases remaining between them.

The CDR3 sequence is CASSPVIQGSGANVLTF. CDR3 coding DNA: TGTGCCAGCAGCCCAGTTATTCAGGGGTCCGGGGCCAACGTCCTGACTTTC. V usage is TRBV7-6 and J usage is TRBJ2-6; D possibly corresponds to TRBD1 (6 bases). The V gene's germline CDR1 is SGHVS and CDR2 FNYEAQ. V was trimmed by 5 bases and J by 4 bases, leaving 18 bases between them. The CDR3 is made up of 17 amino acids.

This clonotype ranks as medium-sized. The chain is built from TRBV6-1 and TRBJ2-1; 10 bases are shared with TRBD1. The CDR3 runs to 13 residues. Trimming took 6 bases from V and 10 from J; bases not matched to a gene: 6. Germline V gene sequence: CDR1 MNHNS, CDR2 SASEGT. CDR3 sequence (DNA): TGTGCCAGCAGGGGACAGGGGAGTTACGAGCAGTTCTTC. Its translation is CASRGQGSYEQFF.

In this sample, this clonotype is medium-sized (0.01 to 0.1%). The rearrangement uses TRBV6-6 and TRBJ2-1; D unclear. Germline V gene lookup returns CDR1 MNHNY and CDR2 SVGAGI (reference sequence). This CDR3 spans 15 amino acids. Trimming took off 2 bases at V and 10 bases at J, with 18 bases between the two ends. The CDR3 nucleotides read TGTGCCAGCAGTTACGCCGACTTCCGGTGGAACGAGCAGTTCTTC. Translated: CASSYADFRWNEQFF.

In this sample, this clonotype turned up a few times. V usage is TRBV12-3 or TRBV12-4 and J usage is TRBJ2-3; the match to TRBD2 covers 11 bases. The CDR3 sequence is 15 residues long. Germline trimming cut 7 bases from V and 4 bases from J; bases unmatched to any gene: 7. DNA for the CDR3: TGTGCCAGCACCTTAGCGGGGGGGCTCGCAGATACGCAGTATTTT. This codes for CASTLAGGLADTQYF.

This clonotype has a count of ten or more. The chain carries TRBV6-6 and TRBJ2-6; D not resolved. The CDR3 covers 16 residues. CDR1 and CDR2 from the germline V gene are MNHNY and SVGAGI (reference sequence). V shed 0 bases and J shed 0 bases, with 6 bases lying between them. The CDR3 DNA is TGTGCCAGCAGTTACTCCCTCAACTCTGGGGCCAACGTCCTGACTTTC. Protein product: CASSYSLNSGANVLTF.

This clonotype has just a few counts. CDR3 region: CASSYHAGGGNEQFF. The CDR3 region has the DNA TGTGCCAGCAGTTACCACGCGGGAGGAGGTAATGAGCAGTTCTTC. The V and J genes are TRBV6-6 and TRBJ2-1, with 8 bases matching TRBD2. This CDR3 has 15 amino acids. From germline, CDR1 is MNHNY and CDR2 SVGAGI (reference sequence). Unmatched junction bases numbered 7, after V lost 2 bases and J lost 7 bases.

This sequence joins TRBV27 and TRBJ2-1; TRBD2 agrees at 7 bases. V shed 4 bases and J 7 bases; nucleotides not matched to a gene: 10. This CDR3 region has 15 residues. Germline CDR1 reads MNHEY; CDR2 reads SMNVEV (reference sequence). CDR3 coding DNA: TGTGCCAGCAGTTGGCAGGGAGGGTTACGAAATGAGCAGTTCTTC. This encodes CASSWQGGLRNEQFF.

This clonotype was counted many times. The CDR3 region is CASSLAGTVSYNEQFF. In DNA form, the CDR3 reads TGTGCCAGCAGCTTAGCGGGGACAGTCTCCTACAATGAGCAGTTCTTC. The chain joins TRBV11-1 to TRBJ2-1; 7 positions agree with TRBD1. Unmatched junction bases numbered 2, after V lost 0 bases and J lost 0 bases. Germline CDR1 reads SGHAT; CDR2 reads FQDESV (reference sequence). The CDR3 sequence is 16 residues long. Combining the CDR3 with reference TRBV11-1 and TRBJ2-1 gives the whole variable domain EAEVAQSPRYKITEKSQAVAFWCDPISGHATLYWYRQILGQGPELLVQFQDESVVDDSQLPKDRFSAERLKGVDSTLKIQPAELGDSAMYLCASSLAGTVSYNEQFFGPGTRLTVL.

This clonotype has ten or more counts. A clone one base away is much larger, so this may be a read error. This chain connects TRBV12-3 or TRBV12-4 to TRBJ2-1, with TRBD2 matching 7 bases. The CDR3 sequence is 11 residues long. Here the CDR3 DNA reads TGTGCCAGCAGTTTCGGGACTACCCCCTACTTC. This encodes CASSFGTTPYF.

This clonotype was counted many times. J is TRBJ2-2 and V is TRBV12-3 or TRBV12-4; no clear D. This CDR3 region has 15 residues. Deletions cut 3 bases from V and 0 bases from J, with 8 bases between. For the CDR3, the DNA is TGTGCCAGCAGTTTTTCCCCTACGAACACCGGGGAGCTGTTTTTT. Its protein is CASSFSPTNTGELFF.

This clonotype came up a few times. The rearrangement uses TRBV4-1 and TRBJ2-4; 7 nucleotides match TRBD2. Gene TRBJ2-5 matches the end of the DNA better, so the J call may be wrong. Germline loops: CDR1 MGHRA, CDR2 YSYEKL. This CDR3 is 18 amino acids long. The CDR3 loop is CASSQVLGYQRGAETQYF. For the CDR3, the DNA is TGCGCCAGCAGCCAAGTCTTGGGCTATCAGCGGGGAGCGGAGACCCAGTACTTC.

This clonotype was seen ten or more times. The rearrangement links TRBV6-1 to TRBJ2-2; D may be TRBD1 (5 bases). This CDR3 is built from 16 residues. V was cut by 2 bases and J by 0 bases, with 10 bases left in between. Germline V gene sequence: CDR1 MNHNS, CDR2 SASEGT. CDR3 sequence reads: CASSELTDANTGELFF. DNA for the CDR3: TGTGCCAGCAGTGAACTGACAGACGCGAACACCGGGGAGCTGTTTTTT.

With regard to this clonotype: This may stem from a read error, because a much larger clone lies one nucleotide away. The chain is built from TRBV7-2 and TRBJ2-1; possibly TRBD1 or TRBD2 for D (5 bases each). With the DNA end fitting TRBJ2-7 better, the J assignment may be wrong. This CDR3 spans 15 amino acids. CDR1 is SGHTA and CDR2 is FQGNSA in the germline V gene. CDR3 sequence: CASSSMDGAQDEQYF. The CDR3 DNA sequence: TGTGCCAGCAGCTCGATGGACGGGGCCCAAGACGAGCAGTACTTC.

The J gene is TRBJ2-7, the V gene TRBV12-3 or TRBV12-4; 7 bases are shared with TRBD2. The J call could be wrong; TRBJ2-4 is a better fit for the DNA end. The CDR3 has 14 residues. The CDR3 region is CASSWGGSRNIQYF. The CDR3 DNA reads TGTGCCAGCAGTTGGGGGGGGTCAAGGAACATTCAGTACTTC.

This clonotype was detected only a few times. CDR3: CASSGLLGGETQYF. CDR3 sequence (DNA): TGTGCCAGCAGCGGCCTTTTGGGGGGAGAGACCCAGTACTTC. This chain joins TRBV6-1 and TRBJ2-1; possible D gene TRBD2, 6 bases. TRBJ2-5 explains the end of the DNA better; the J call may be wrong. There are 14 residues in the CDR3. Germline V gene data show CDR1 as MNHNS and CDR2 as SASEGT.

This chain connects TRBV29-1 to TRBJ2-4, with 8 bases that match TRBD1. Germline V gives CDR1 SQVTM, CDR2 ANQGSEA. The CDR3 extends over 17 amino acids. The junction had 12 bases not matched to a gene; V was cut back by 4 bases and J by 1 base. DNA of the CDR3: TGCAGCGTTGTTCTCTTGGCCCAGGGGGCCGCCAAAAACATTCAGTACTTC. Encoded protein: CSVVLLAQGAAKNIQYF.

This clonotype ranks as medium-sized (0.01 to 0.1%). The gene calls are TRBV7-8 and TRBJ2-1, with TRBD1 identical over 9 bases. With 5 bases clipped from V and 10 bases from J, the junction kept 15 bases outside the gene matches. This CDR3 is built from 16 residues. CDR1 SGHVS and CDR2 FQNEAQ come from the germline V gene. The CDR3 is CASSALHRGLDYEQFF. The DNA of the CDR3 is TGTGCCAGCAGCGCCCTCCACAGGGGGCTTGACTACGAGCAGTTCTTC.

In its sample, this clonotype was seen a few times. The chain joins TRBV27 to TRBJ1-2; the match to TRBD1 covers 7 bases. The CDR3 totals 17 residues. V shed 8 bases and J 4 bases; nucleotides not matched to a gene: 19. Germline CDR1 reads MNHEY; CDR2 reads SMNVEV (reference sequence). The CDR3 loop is CASQGMNRGGGAYGYTF. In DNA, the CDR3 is TGTGCCAGCCAGGGAATGAACAGGGGTGGGGGGGCCTATGGCTACACCTTC.

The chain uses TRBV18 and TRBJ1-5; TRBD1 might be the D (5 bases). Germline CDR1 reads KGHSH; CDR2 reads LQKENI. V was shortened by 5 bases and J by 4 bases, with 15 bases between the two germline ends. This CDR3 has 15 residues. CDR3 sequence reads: CASSGAYGGNQPQHF. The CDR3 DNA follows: TGTGCCAGCTCAGGGGCATATGGGGGTAATCAGCCCCAGCATTTT.

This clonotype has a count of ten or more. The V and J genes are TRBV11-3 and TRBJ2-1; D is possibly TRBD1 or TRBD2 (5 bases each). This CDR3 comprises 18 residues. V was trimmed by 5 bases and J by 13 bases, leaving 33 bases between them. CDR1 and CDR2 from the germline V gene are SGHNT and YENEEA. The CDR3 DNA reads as TGTGCCAGCAGCGCCACCCTCCGGGGCCGCGGTATCCCCTCGACCCAGTTCTTC. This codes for CASSATLRGRGIPSTQFF.

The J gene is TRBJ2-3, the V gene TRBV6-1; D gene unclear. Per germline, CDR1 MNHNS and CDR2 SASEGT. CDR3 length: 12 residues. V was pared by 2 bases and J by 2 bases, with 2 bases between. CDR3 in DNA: TGTGCCAGCAGTGAAAACACAGATACGCAGTATTTT. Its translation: CASSENTDTQYF.